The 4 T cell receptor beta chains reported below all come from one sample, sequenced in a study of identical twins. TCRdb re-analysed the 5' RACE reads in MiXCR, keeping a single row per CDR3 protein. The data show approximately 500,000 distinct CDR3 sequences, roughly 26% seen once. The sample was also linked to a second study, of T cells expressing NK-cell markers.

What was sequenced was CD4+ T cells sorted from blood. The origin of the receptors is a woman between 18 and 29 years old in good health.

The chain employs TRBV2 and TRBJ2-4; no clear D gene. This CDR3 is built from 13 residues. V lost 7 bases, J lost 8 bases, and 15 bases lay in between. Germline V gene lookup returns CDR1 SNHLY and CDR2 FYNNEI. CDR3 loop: CASTIGNRDIQYF. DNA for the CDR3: TGTGCCAGCACCATAGGCAACCGGGACATTCAGTACTTC.

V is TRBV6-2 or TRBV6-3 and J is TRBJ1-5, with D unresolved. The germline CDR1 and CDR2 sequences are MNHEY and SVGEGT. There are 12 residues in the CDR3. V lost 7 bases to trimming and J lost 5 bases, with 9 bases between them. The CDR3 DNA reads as TGTGCCAGCACCCAGCGAGATCAGCCCCAGCATTTT. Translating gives CASTQRDQPQHF.

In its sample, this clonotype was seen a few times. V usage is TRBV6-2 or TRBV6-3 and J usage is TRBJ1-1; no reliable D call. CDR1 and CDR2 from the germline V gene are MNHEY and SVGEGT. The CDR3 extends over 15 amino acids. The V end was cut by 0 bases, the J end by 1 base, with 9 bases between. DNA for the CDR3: TGTGCCAGCAGTTACTCGACAAAGGGGAACACTGAAGCTTTCTTT. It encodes CASSYSTKGNTEAFF.

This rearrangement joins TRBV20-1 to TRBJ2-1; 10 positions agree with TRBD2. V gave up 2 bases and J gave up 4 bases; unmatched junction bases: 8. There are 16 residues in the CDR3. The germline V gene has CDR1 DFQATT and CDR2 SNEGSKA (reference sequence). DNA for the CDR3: TGCAGTGCTAGACCTCCTAGCGGGGGATTTTACAATGAGCAGTTCTTC. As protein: CSARPPSGGFYNEQFF.